This T cell receptor (beta chain) is from a study of blood T cell repertoires in COVID-19. Germline CDR1 and CDR2: SGHRS and YFSETQ. V lost 4 bases to trimming and J lost 8 bases, with 13 bases between them. The CDR3 runs 13 residues. Sequenced by immunoSEQ multiplex PCR; TCRdb stores in-frame clones only, minus some. This table holds roughly 260,000 clones, about 89% found once. The sequence derives from a woman aged 45-65 years with acute or convalescent COVID-19. The sample taken for sequencing was peripheral blood. The V call is TRBV5-1, the J call TRBJ2-1; no reliable D call. The CDR3 reads CASSGQTIDEQFF. CDR3 bases: TGCGCCAGCAGCGGGCAGACAATCGATGAGCAGTTCTTC.